These 30 T cell receptor beta chains were sequenced from one sample in a study of shared clonotypes between healthy human individuals. Profiled with immunoSEQ multiplex PCR; TCRdb holds only in-frame clones, not every one. The sample consists of 1 million to 1.3 million clones, around 82% of them appearing once. Material: memory CD4+ T cells from PBMCs. The subset here: CD45RA-negative fraction. The receptors were gathered from a man aged 18 to 29 in good health. Some clones in this sample may be carry-over from other donors' samples.

This clone was observed many times. The DNA of the CDR3 is TGTGCCTGGAGTACACGGAGTGAAAAACTGTTTTTT. It specifies CAWSTRSEKLFF. This chain joins TRBV30 and TRBJ1-4; D is undetermined. Per the germline V gene, CDR1 is GTSNPN and CDR2 is SVGIG (reference sequence). CDR3 length equals 12 residues. V dropped 2 bases and J dropped 7 bases, with 8 bases sitting between them.

This chain links TRBV7-9 with TRBJ2-3; D may match TRBD1 or TRBD2 (5 bases each). The CDR3 is 14 amino acids. Deletions cut 1 base from V and 6 bases from J, with 11 bases between. The germline CDR1 and CDR2 sequences are SEHNR and FQNEAQ (reference sequence). The CDR3 region is CASSLGGFPDTQYF. The CDR3 DNA is TGTGCCAGCAGCTTAGGGGGGTTTCCTGATACGCAGTATTTT.

This rearrangement joins TRBV23-1 to TRBJ2-7, with D possibly called TRBD1 or TRBD2 (5 bases each). TRBV23-1 is marked as an open reading frame, function uncertain. With 8 bases removed from V and 1 base from J, the gap between germline ends came to 18 bases. The CDR3 is made up of 15 amino acids. The CDR3 DNA reads TGCGCCAGCGGCCACCGGGACGCCGTGTCCTACGAGCAGTACTTC. Its protein is CASGHRDAVSYEQYF.

V is TRBV28 and J is TRBJ2-3; the D call may be TRBD1 or TRBD2 (7 bases each). Deletions cut 10 bases from V and 1 base from J, with 15 bases between. The CDR3 spans 14 residues. Per germline, CDR1 MDHEN and CDR2 SYDVKM. CDR3 protein: CATSRGGGTDTQYF. DNA of the CDR3: TGTGCCACCTCCAGGGGGGGAGGCACAGATACGCAGTATTTT.

CDR3 loop: CASSLVSSGSTDTQYF. The CDR3 DNA is TGTGCCAGCAGCTTAGTTTCTAGCGGGTCCACAGATACGCAGTATTTT. The V call is TRBV7-9, the J call TRBJ2-3; 8 nucleotides line up with TRBD2. This CDR3 comprises 16 residues. The germline V gene encodes CDR1 SEHNR and CDR2 FQNEAQ (reference sequence). Germline trimming cut 1 base from V and 2 bases from J; bases unmatched to any gene: 5.

There are a few counts of this clone. This chain uses TRBV7-8 with TRBJ2-2; 7 bases are a match to TRBD1. This CDR3 comprises 15 residues. Germline V CDR1 and CDR2: SGHVS, FQNEAQ. V dropped 6 bases and J dropped 0; count of bases not matched to a gene: 4. The CDR3 nucleotides read TGTGCCAGCAGTAGACAGGGATCGAACACCGGGGAGCTGTTTTTT. It specifies CASSRQGSNTGELFF.

This clone was observed a few times. Germline and junction disagree at one end, which may indicate a read error. J is TRBJ2-1 and V is TRBV28; D call uncertain. The CDR3 sequence is 12 residues long. Germline-derived CDR1 and CDR2 are MDHEN and SYDVKM. This CDR3 is CASSFGSTGRVF. The CDR3 coding sequence is TGTGCCAGCAGTTTTGGTAGCACTGGTAGGGTCTTC.

This sequence joins TRBV2 and TRBJ2-3, with TRBD1 matching over 7 bases. CDR3 length: 16 amino acids. Trimming at V came to 6 bases and at J to 6 bases, leaving 15 bases not matched to a gene. Germline lookup yields CDR1 SNHLY and CDR2 FYNNEI. CDR3 bases: TGTGCCAGCAGAGGGACAGACCTCCCATTGGGGGATACGCAGTATTTT. Its protein is CASRGTDLPLGDTQYF. Based on the CDR3 plus reference TRBV2 and TRBJ2-3, the full variable domain is EPEVTQTPSHQVTQMGQEVILRCVPISNHLYFYWYRQILGQKVEFLVSFYNNEISEKSEIFDDQFSVERPDGSNFTLKIRSTKLEDSAMYFCASRGTDLPLGDTQYFGPGTRLTVL.

The table lists this clone with many counts. This chain uses TRBV30 with TRBJ2-7; D remains ambiguous. Germline CDR1 and CDR2: GTSNPN and SVGIG (reference sequence). Trimming cost V 0 bases and J 12 bases, with 12 bases left between them. The CDR3 spans 11 residues. The CDR3 protein is CAWSVRSLRYF. DNA of the CDR3: TGTGCCTGGAGTGTACGTTCCTTGCGGTACTTC.

The rearrangement links TRBV19 to TRBJ1-2, with a weak D call TRBD1 (5 bases). There are 14 residues in the CDR3. Germline V gene data show CDR1 as LNHDA and CDR2 as SQIVND (reference sequence). Trimming cost V 5 bases and J 3 bases, with 13 bases left between them. CDR3 nucleotides: TGTGCCAGTAGTTTGGCAGGGAGTTACTATGGCTACACCTTC. It encodes CASSLAGSYYGYTF. The whole variable domain, remainder taken from reference TRBV19 and TRBJ1-2, is DGGITQSPKYLFRKEGQNVTLSCEQNLNHDAMYWYRQDPGQGLRLIYYSQIVNDFQKGDIAEGYSVSREKKESFPLTVTSAQKNPTAFYLCASSLAGSYYGYTFGSGTRLTVV.

The chain joins TRBV18 to TRBJ1-1; D possibly corresponds to TRBD1 (5 bases). Trimming pared 2 bases from V and 4 bases from J, leaving 14 bases between. The CDR3 totals 15 residues. Germline V gene sequence: CDR1 KGHSH, CDR2 LQKENI. The CDR3 nucleotides are TGTGCCAGCTCACCAGGGGACCTAGCTGGCACTGAAGCTTTCTTT. Translating gives CASSPGDLAGTEAFF.

The chain has TRBV19 and TRBJ2-2, with D hard to call. V was cut by 2 bases and J by 4 bases, with 8 bases left in between. Germline V gives CDR1 LNHDA, CDR2 SQIVND (reference sequence). There are 14 residues in the CDR3. CDR3 sequence: CASSIMSSTGELFF. Here the CDR3 DNA reads TGTGCCAGTAGTATAATGTCCAGCACCGGGGAGCTGTTTTTT. Full variable domain (missing parts from reference TRBV19 and TRBJ2-2): DGGITQSPKYLFRKEGQNVTLSCEQNLNHDAMYWYRQDPGQGLRLIYYSQIVNDFQKGDIAEGYSVSREKKESFPLTVTSAQKNPTAFYLCASSIMSSTGELFFGEGSRLTVL.

The chain combines TRBV6-5 with TRBJ2-1, with D perhaps being TRBD1 or TRBD2 (5 bases each). V lost 2 bases and J 8 bases, leaving 13 bases between the germline ends. Germline V gene lookup returns CDR1 MNHEY and CDR2 SVGAGI. The length of the CDR3 is 14 residues. The CDR3, as DNA: TGTGCCAGCAGTTACGGGAGACAGCGTCATGAGCAGTTCTTC. Its translation is CASSYGRQRHEQFF.

This clone was seen at least ten times. This chain connects TRBV6-1 to TRBJ2-7; TRBD2 agrees at 7 bases. CDR3 length equals 15 residues. The ends lost 3 bases at V and 5 bases at J; junction bases unmatched: 10. CDR1 and CDR2 (germline): MNHNS, SASEGT. The CDR3 bases are TGTGCCAGCAGTGATTTGGGGGAGGGGAGTCACGAGCAGTACTTC. Protein: CASSDLGEGSHEQYF.

The rearrangement uses TRBV29-1 and TRBJ2-7; 7 positions agree with TRBD1. The CDR3 spans 12 residues. The germline V gene has CDR1 SQVTM and CDR2 ANQGSEA. The V segment lost 3 bases and the J segment 5 bases; nucleotides outside the gene matches: 4. The CDR3 DNA is TGCAGCGTTGACGAAGGGGGCGACGAGCAGTACTTC. Its translation is CSVDEGGDEQYF.

The rearrangement uses TRBV27 and TRBJ2-7, with 9 bases fitting TRBD2. This CDR3 spans 14 amino acids. V shed 6 bases and J 7 bases; nucleotides not matched to a gene: 10. Germline CDR1 is MNHEY and CDR2 is SMNVEV (reference sequence). CDR3 in DNA: TGTGCCAGCAGCCGACTAGCGGAGGACAGGGAGCAGTACTTC. Protein: CASSRLAEDREQYF.

The chain couples TRBV28 to TRBJ2-7; TRBD1 is a possible D gene (6 bases). This CDR3 spans 12 amino acids. V lost 2 bases and J lost 6, with 8 bases in between. CDR1 and CDR2 (germline): MDHEN, SYDVKM. The CDR3 is CASSLMGAEQYF. CDR3 bases: TGTGCCAGCAGTTTAATGGGGGCCGAGCAGTACTTC.

CDR3 in DNA: TGTGCCAGTAGGGCCACAGGGTTTAACTATGGCTACACCTTC. As protein: CASRATGFNYGYTF. V and J are TRBV19 and TRBJ1-2, with D possibly matching TRBD1 (6 bases). The ends were cut back, 6 bases at V and 1 base at J, with 12 bases in the middle. The CDR3 has 14 residues. The germline CDR1 and CDR2 sequences are LNHDA and SQIVND (reference sequence).

This clone was observed a few times. The CDR3 coding sequence is TGTGCCAGTAGTAGCCACAGGGGGAGTACTGAAGCTTTCTTT. Translating gives CASSSHRGSTEAFF. V and J are TRBV19 and TRBJ1-1; 8 bases agree with TRBD1. Per germline, CDR1 LNHDA and CDR2 SQIVND (reference sequence). The CDR3 length is 14 residues. The V and J ends lost 4 bases and 5 bases, in that order; junction bases with no gene match: 6.

Remarks on this clone: The junction departs from germline at one end; a sequencing error may be responsible. V gene TRBV7-2 combines with J gene TRBJ1-5; D gene unclear. The CDR3 has 13 amino acids. Germline V gene lookup returns CDR1 SGHTA and CDR2 FQGNSA. The CDR3: CASSLEAFQPQHF. CDR3 coding DNA: TGTGCCAGCAGCTTAGAAGCTTTTCAGCCCCAACATTTT.

The J gene is TRBJ2-1, the V gene TRBV5-1, with 12 bases aligning to TRBD2. Losses at the gene ends were 4 bases for V and 8 bases for J; bases not matched to a gene: 10. Germline V gives CDR1 SGHRS, CDR2 YFSETQ. The CDR3 consists of 16 residues. The CDR3 DNA sequence: TGCGCCAGCAGCATTCTGCCACTAGCGGGGGGCGATGAGCAGTTCTTC. Its protein product is CASSILPLAGGDEQFF.

V is TRBV5-1 and J is TRBJ1-1; D remains ambiguous. Trimming pared 0 bases from V and 0 bases from J, leaving 18 bases between. This CDR3 has 18 amino acids. Germline-derived CDR1 and CDR2 are SGHRS and YFSETQ. CDR3 region: CASSLGSTRALLNTEAFF. CDR3 DNA: TGCGCCAGCAGCTTGGGGTCTACTCGGGCTCTGTTGAACACTGAAGCTTTCTTT. Using reference TRBV5-1 and TRBJ1-1 for the parts outside the CDR3, the full variable domain is KAGVTQTPRYLIKTRGQQVTLSCSPISGHRSVSWYQQTPGQGLQFLFEYFSETQRNKGNFPGRFSGRQFSNSRSEMNVSTLELGDSALYLCASSLGSTRALLNTEAFFGQGTRLTVV.

The chain uses TRBV25-1 and TRBJ1-2; unclear D gene. Trimming left V 3 bases short and J 2 bases short, with 1 base between. Germline-derived CDR1 and CDR2 are MGHDK and SYGVNS. The CDR3 is 11 amino acids. The CDR3 bases are TGTGCCAGCAGTGACAACTATGGCTACACCTTC. Protein sequence: CASSDNYGYTF.

This clone was observed once. The junction shows a germline mismatch at one end, possibly a read error. This sequence joins TRBV30 and TRBJ2-1, with a tentative D call TRBD2 (5 bases). Germline CDR1 and CDR2: GTSNPN and SVGIG (reference sequence). The CDR3 loop spans 13 amino acids. The CDR3 DNA follows: TGTGCCTGGAGTGTTGCGGGTACCAATGGGCAGTTCTTC. Amino acid sequence: CAWSVAGTNGQFF. Looking up the rest from reference TRBV30 and TRBJ2-1 gives the full variable domain: SQTIHQWPATLVQPVGSPLSLECTVEGTSNPNLYWYRQAAGRGLQLLFYSVGIGQISSEVPQNLSASRPQDRQFILSSKKLLLSDSGFYLCAWSVAGTNGQFFGPGTRLTVL.

The chain carries TRBV5-4 and TRBJ2-7; the match to TRBD2 covers 9 bases. CDR3 size: 16 residues. CDR1 is SGHNT and CDR2 is YYREEE in the germline V gene (reference sequence). Trimming removed 0 bases from V and 6 bases from J; junction bases left unmatched: 10. CDR3 region: CASSLAKGGTSCEQYF. The CDR3 nucleotides are TGTGCCAGCAGCTTGGCCAAGGGCGGGACTAGCTGCGAGCAGTACTTC.

The V and J genes are TRBV4-2 and TRBJ2-7; 11 positions agree with TRBD2. CDR3 length: 15 residues. The J segment lost 3 bases and the V segment lost 2 bases, leaving 3 bases of the junction unmatched. The germline CDR1 and CDR2 sequences are LGHNA and YNFKEQ. CDR3 in amino acids: CASSQLGTSGYEQYF. Here the CDR3 DNA reads TGTGCCAGCAGCCAATTAGGGACTAGCGGCTACGAGCAGTACTTC.

The rearrangement uses TRBV10-3 and TRBJ2-1, with 12 bases matching TRBD2. The J segment lost 1 base and the V segment lost 0 bases, leaving 10 bases of the junction unmatched. Looked up from germline, CDR1 is ENHRY and CDR2 is SYGVKD. The length of the CDR3 is 20 residues. The CDR3, as DNA: TGTGCCATCAGTGAGTCGAGGCTAGCGGGAGGGTTTTGGTCCTACAATGAGCAGTTCTTC. It specifies CAISESRLAGGFWSYNEQFF.

CDR3 loop: CASSQPDGGNTEAFF. CDR3 nucleotides: TGTGCCAGCAGCCAGCCGGACGGGGGGAACACTGAAGCTTTCTTT. The chain has TRBV4-2 and TRBJ1-1; the D gene is possibly TRBD1 (5 bases). Trimming removed 3 bases at V and 1 base at J, with 12 bases between. CDR1 and CDR2 (germline): LGHNA, YNFKEQ. CDR3 length: 15 residues.

The chain joins TRBV29-1 to TRBJ2-3, with no clear D. V lost 6 bases and J lost 8, with 6 bases in between. Looked up from germline, CDR1 is SQVTM and CDR2 is ANQGSEA. The CDR3 runs to 9 residues. The CDR3, as DNA: TGCAGCGTGGGTGGTACGCAGTATTTT. Translating it yields CSVGGTQYF.

The V gene is TRBV5-1, the J gene TRBJ2-2, with D possibly being TRBD1 (6 bases). V lost 2 bases and J lost 5, with 10 bases in between. Per the germline V gene, CDR1 is SGHRS and CDR2 is YFSETQ. The CDR3 loop spans 14 amino acids. DNA for the CDR3: TGCGCCAGCAGCTTACAGGGTCAGACCGGGGAGCTGTTTTTT. Amino acids: CASSLQGQTGELFF. The whole variable domain, filled in from reference TRBV5-1 and TRBJ2-2, reads KAGVTQTPRYLIKTRGQQVTLSCSPISGHRSVSWYQQTPGQGLQFLFEYFSETQRNKGNFPGRFSGRQFSNSRSEMNVSTLELGDSALYLCASSLQGQTGELFFGEGSRLTVL.